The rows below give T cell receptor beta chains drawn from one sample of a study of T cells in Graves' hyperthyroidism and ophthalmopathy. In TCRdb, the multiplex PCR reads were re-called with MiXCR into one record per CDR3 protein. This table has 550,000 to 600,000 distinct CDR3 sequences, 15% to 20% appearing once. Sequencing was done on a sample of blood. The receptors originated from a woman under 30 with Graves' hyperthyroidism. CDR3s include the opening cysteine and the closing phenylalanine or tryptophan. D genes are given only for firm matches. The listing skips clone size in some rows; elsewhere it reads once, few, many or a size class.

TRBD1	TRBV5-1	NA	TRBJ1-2	TGCGCCAGCAGCTCCACCGGGACAGGGGGCCGCCTAGACTATGGCTACACCTTC	CASSSTGTGGRLDYGYTF
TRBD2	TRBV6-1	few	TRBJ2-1	TGTGCCAGCAGTGAATCGGGAGGCGTGGTGTATGAGCAGTTCTTC	CASSESGGVVYEQFF
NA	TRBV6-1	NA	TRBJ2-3	TGTGCCAGCACCCACTACCAGACCCCAGATACGCAGTATTTT	CASTHYQTPDTQYF
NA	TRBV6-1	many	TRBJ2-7	TGTGCCAGCCGCCCAGGGCCAGGCGCCTCCTACGAGCAGTACTTC	CASRPGPGASYEQYF
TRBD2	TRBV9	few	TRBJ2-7	TGTGCCAGCAGCGTCCGGGGGGGGAGTTCCTACGAGCAGTACTTC	CASSVRGGSSYEQYF
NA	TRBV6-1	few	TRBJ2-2	TGTGCCAGCCGCCGGGACGGGAACACCGGGGAGCTGTTTTTT	CASRRDGNTGELFF
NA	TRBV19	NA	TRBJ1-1	TGTGCCAGTAGTTCGAGGACCGACCGGAGAATTAACACTGAAGCTTTCTTT	CASSSRTDRRINTEAFF
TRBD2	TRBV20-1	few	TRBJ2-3	TGCAGTGCTAAACTAGCGGGGGCAACATATACGCAGTATTTT	CSAKLAGATYTQYF
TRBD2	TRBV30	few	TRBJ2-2	TGTGCCTGGTCTAGCGGGAGGGTAACCGGGGAGCTGTTTTTT	CAWSSGRVTGELFF
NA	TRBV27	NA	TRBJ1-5	TGTGCCAGCACCCCTCCAGGGGATAGCAATCAGCCCCAGCATTTT	CASTPPGDSNQPQHF
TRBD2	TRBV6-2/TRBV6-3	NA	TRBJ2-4	TGTGCCAGCAGCGAACATGCAGCGGGGATAGCCAAAAACATTCAGTACTTC	CASSEHAAGIAKNIQYF
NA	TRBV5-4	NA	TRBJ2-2	TGTGCCAGCAGCTTGGACGGGTCCCTGAACACCGGGGAGCTGTTTTTT	CASSLDGSLNTGELFF
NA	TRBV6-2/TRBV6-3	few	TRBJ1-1	TGTGCCAGCAGACCATGGAACACTGAAGCTTTCTTT	CASRPWNTEAFF
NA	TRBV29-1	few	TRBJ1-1	TGCAGCGTTGAAGAGATGGGGACAACGCGAGGGTGGTTGGCTGAAGCTTTCTTT	CSVEEMGTTRGWLAEAFF
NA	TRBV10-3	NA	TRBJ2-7	TGTGCCATCAGTGTGGGGGGAGGCGGGTACGAGCAGCTCTTC	CAISVGGGGYEQLF
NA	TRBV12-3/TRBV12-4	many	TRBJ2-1	TGTGCCAGCAGGGGGGTCCGCGGGGACCACAATGAGCAGTTCTTC	CASRGVRGDHNEQFF
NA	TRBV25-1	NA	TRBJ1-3	TGTGCCAGCAGTGAATATCGCCAGGGATACTCTGGAAACACCATATATTTT	CASSEYRQGYSGNTIYF
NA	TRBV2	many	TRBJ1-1	TGTGCCAGCAGTGACTCCACAGGGTTGTCGGAAGCTTTCTTT	CASSDSTGLSEAFF
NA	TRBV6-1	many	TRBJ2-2	TGTGCCAGCAGTGAACAGACGGCTGGGGAGCTGTTTTTT	CASSEQTAGELFF
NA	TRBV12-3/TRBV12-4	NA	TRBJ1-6	TGTGCCAGCAGTTTAAGGGGCCTTAATTCACCCCTCCACTTT	CASSLRGLNSPLHF
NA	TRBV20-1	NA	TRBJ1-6	TGCAGTGCTACCGGACGGGATAATTCACCCCTCCACTTT	CSATGRDNSPLHF
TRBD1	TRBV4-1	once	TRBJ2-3	TGCGCCAGCAGCCAACGTAACCGGGACAGTCACACAGATACGCAGTATTTT	CASSQRNRDSHTDTQYF
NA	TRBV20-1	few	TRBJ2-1	TGCAGTGCTAACGCCGAGGCCCGAGGCTCCTACAATGAGCAGTTCTTC	CSANAEARGSYNEQFF
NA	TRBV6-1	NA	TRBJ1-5	TGTGCCAGCAGTGTCCCCGGGACTCCCGATAGCAATCAGCCCCAGCATTTT	CASSVPGTPDSNQPQHF
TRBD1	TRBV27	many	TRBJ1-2	TGTGCCAGCAGGAGGACAGGCTCTAACTATGGCTACACCTTC	CASRRTGSNYGYTF
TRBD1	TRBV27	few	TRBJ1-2	TGTGCCAGCAGTTTATACAGGGGCTATGGCTACACCTTC	CASSLYRGYGYTF
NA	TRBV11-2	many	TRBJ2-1	TGTGCCAGCAGCTCCTCTTATGAGCAGTTCTTC	CASSSSYEQFF
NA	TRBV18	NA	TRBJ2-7	TGTGCCAGCTCGCCAGAACAGGGATCTTTACTTTCCGAGCAGTACTTC	CASSPEQGSLLSEQYF
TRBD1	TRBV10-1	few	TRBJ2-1	TGCGCCAGCGGACAGGGGGGCAATGAGCAGTTCTTC	CASGQGGNEQFF
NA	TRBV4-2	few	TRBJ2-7	TGTGCCAGCAGCCAAGCCCTCGGGGGCCACGAGCAGTACTTC	CASSQALGGHEQYF
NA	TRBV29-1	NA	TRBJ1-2	TGCAGCGTTCAAAGGGGGGTTGACTATGGCTACACCTTC	CSVQRGVDYGYTF
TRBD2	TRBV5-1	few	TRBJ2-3	TGCGCCAGCAGCTTGCTAGATCGAGCGGGGGGAGCAAGCACAGATACGCAGTATTTT	CASSLLDRAGGASTDTQYF
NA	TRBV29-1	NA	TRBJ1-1	TGCAGCGTTGAAACTGACAACCCCGAGAACACTGAAGCTTTCTTT	CSVETDNPENTEAFF
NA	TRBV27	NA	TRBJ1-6	TGTGCCAGCACCGGACAGAAAAATAATTCACCCCTCCACTTT	CASTGQKNNSPLHF
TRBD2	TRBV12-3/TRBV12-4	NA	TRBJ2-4	TGTGCCAGCAGACCGGGACTAGCGGTTTTTGAAGACAGTCCTCTAGCCAAAAACATTCAGTACTTC	CASRPGLAVFEDSPLAKNIQYF
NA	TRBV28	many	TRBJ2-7	TGTGCCAGCAGTCTCACCTTTTACGAGCAGTACTTC	CASSLTFYEQYF
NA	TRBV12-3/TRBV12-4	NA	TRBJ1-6	TGTGCCAGCAGTAAGGACATCAAGAATTCACCCCTCCACTTT	CASSKDIKNSPLHF
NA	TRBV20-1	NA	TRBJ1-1	TGCAGTTCTCCTAAGGTGGAGGGCACTGAAGCTTTCTTT	CSSPKVEGTEAFF